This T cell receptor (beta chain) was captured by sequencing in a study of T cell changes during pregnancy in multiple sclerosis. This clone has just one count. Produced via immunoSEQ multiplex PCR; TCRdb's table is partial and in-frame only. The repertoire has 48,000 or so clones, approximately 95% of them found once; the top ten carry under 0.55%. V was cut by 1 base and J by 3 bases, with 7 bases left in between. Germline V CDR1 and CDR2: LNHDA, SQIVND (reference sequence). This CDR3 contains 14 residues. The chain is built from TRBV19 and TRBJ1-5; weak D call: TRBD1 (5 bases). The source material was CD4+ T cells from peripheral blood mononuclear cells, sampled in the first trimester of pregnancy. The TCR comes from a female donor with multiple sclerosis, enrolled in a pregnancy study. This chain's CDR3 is CASSIAGYNQPQHF. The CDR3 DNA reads TGTGCCAGTAGTATAGCAGGGTACAATCAGCCCCAGCATTTT.